This T cell receptor (beta chain) was observed in a study of CD8+CD57+ T cells in acquired aplastic anemia. This CDR3 contains 12 residues. The V gene's germline CDR1 is ENHRY and CDR2 SYGVKD. Trimming stripped 0 bases from V and 4 bases from J, with 3 bases between. Sequencing involved patients with CD8+CD57+ cell expansion previously shown by flow cytometry. It was genomic DNA that served as the template for profiling TCR beta VDJ and CDR3. TCRdb recomputed calls from the reads with MiXCR, one row per CDR3 protein. The repertoire has 250,000 to 300,000 distinct CDR3 sequences, roughly 59% of them found once; the top ten carry 1% to 1.5%.

This chain links TRBV10-3 with TRBJ1-1; D remains unclear. Sequencing was performed on sorted CD4+, CD8+, or CD8+CD57+ T cells (not recorded which) from PBMCs. The clonotype was recovered from a human donor with aplastic anemia. The chain's CDR3 is CAISESGTEAFF. In nucleotides, the CDR3 is TGTGCCATCAGTGAGTCCGGCACTGAAGCTTTCTTT.